This record looks at one T cell receptor beta chain sequence and its context. V was pared by 5 bases and J by 2 bases, with 12 bases between. The CDR3 totals 14 residues. Germline values: CDR1 SNHLY, CDR2 FYNNEI. Sequencing used immunoSEQ multiplex PCR; TCRdb keeps in-frame clones, though not all of them. The sample has 55,000 to 75,000 clones, approximately 94% seen once. The data were taken from a study of technical replicates of blood from several donors. The sample comprised T cells isolated from PBMCs. The rearrangement joins TRBV2 to TRBJ1-2, with D unclear. This TCR derives from a human donor in good health. The CDR3 bases are TGTGCCAGCAGTCCAGACAATTCCAACTATGGCTACACCTTC. As protein: CASSPDNSNYGYTF.